What follows describes a single T cell receptor beta chain. What it binds is unknown. Per the germline V gene, CDR1 is SGDLS and CDR2 is YYNGEE. This CDR3 is built from 18 residues. The V gene end was trimmed by 4 bases and the J gene end by 2 bases; junction bases not matched to a gene: 11. This sample was taken from a study of CD8 T cells in ankylosing spondylitis. Whole-study results and caveats: What appeared characteristic of ankylosing spondylitis blood was a TCR beta motif of seven to nine highly homologous variants.

In TCRdb, the 5' RACE reads were re-called with MiXCR into one record per CDR3 protein. The data show about 39,000 distinct CDR3 sequences, less than 4% seen once. This TCR came from a male donor with ankylosing spondylitis or in good health (not recorded which). J is TRBJ2-3 and V is TRBV9; 12 bases map to TRBD2. Sequenced input: blood, either unsorted or a sorted T cell fraction (not recorded which). The CDR3 loop reads CASSPRTSGKISTDTQYF. The DNA for the CDR3 is TGTGCCAGCAGCCCCAGGACTAGCGGGAAGATATCCACAGATACGCAGTATTTT.